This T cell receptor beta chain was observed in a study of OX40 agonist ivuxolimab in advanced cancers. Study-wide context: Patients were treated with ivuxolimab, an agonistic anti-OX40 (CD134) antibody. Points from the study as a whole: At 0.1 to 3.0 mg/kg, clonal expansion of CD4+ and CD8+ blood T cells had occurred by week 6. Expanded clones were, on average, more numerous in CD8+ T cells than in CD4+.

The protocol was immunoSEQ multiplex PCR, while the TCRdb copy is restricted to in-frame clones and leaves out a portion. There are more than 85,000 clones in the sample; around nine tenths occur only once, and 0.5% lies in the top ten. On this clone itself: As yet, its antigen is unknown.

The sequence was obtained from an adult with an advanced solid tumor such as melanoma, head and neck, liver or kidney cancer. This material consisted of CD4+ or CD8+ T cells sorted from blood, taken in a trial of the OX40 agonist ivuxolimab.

In DNA, the CDR3 is TGTGCCAGCAGCTCATTAAATACGCAGTATTTT. Protein product: CASSSLNTQYF. The chain recombines TRBV7-2 with TRBJ2-3; D is ambiguous. V was cut by 4 bases and J by 7 bases, with 6 bases left in between. Germline V gives CDR1 SGHTA, CDR2 FQGNSA. The CDR3 is made up of 11 amino acids.